This passage covers 12 T cell receptor beta chains from one sample sequenced in a study of response to subunit inactivated influenza vaccine. MiXCR was run by TCRdb on the RT-PCR reads, yielding one entry per CDR3 protein. The sample lists about 540,000 distinct CDR3 sequences; roughly 23% were seen once. These data were likewise used in another study, on T cells expressing NK-cell markers. That report notes: Making the TCR beta cDNA relied on 5'RACE template switching with UMIs.

Here the sequenced sample was CD4+ T cells sorted from PBMCs, taken 11 to 12 days after vaccination. The receptors here all came from a man in his fifties or sixties who received an inactivated influenza vaccine.

The chain employs TRBV10-3 and TRBJ1-2; 11 bases are shared with TRBD1. The CDR3 sequence is 13 residues long. Looked up from germline, CDR1 is ENHRY and CDR2 is SYGVKD. J lost 4 bases, V lost 6 bases, and 1 base had no gene match. CDR3 sequence reads: CAISGTGGYGYTF. The DNA for the CDR3 is TGTGCCATCAGCGGGACAGGGGGCTATGGCTACACCTTC.

In regard to this clonotype: A much larger clone is a single base away; this may be a read error. No conserved phenylalanine or tryptophan is present at the end of the CDR3, so a read error is the likely explanation. The chain is built from TRBV2 and TRBJ1-6; D is possibly TRBD1 (5 bases). Germline V gene data show CDR1 as SNHLY and CDR2 as FYNNEI. The CDR3 runs to 12 residues. V was clipped by 6 bases and J by 13 bases, with 13 bases between them. The CDR3 bases are TGTGCCAGCAGGCCGGGGCCAGGCCCCCTCCACTTG. As protein: CASRPGPGPLHL.

This clonotype appeared a few times. The V gene is TRBV6-2 or TRBV6-3, the J gene TRBJ2-1, with D unclear. There are 11 residues in the CDR3. Trimming removed 6 bases from V and 8 bases from J, with 8 bases in between. Germline CDR1 MNHEY, CDR2 SVGEGT. The CDR3 nucleotides read TGTGCCAGCAGGATATTCGATGAGCAGTTCTTC. It is translated as CASRIFDEQFF.

This clonotype was found a few times. V gene TRBV7-9 combines with J gene TRBJ2-5, with 13 bases that match TRBD2. This CDR3 has 17 amino acids. J lost 2 bases, V lost 1 base, and 4 bases had no gene match. Germline V gives CDR1 SEHNR, CDR2 FQNEAQ (reference sequence). The CDR3 DNA reads as TGTGCCAGCAGCTTAGTAGGGACTAGCGGGACTCAAGAGACCCAGTACTTC. This sequence encodes CASSLVGTSGTQETQYF.

This chain joins TRBV29-1 and TRBJ2-3; D is unresolved. CDR3 size: 13 residues. Germline CDR1 and CDR2: SQVTM and ANQGSEA. Deletions cut 5 bases from V and 6 bases from J, with 15 bases between. DNA for the CDR3: TGCAGCGTTTGCACTCATTTATCCGATACGCAGTATTTT. This translates into CSVCTHLSDTQYF.

The gene calls are TRBV6-2 or TRBV6-3 and TRBJ1-5; weak D call: TRBD1 (6 bases). Per germline, CDR1 MNHEY and CDR2 SVGEGT. The CDR3 has 14 residues. Trimming cost V 6 bases and J 3 bases, with 12 bases left between them. In DNA form, the CDR3 reads TGTGCCAGCAGCTCATACAGGGTCAATCAGCCCCAGCATTTT. It translates to CASSSYRVNQPQHF.

The table lists this clonotype with a few counts. V usage is TRBV24-1 and J usage is TRBJ2-7; 8 bases line up with TRBD1. The germline CDR1 and CDR2 sequences are KGHDR and SFDVKD. V was clipped by 4 bases and J by 0 bases; unmatched bases: 7. The CDR3 has 16 residues. The DNA of the CDR3 is TGTGCCACCAGTGACCCGAGGACAGGGTCCTCCTACGAGCAGTACTTC. It encodes CATSDPRTGSSYEQYF.

This clonotype appeared a few times. The chain carries TRBV20-1 and TRBJ1-5; D is perhaps TRBD1 (6 bases). V was trimmed by 6 bases and J by 6 bases, leaving 18 bases between them. The CDR3 contains 14 residues. Germline CDR1 is DFQATT and CDR2 is SNEGSKA (reference sequence). The CDR3 loop is CSAYDRSSGQPQHF. CDR3 in DNA: TGCAGTGCGTACGACAGGAGTTCGGGTCAGCCCCAGCATTTT.

This clonotype turned up a few times. The genes are TRBV20-1 and TRBJ2-7, with 9 positions matching TRBD2. This CDR3 spans 13 amino acids. Germline CDR1 reads DFQATT; CDR2 reads SNEGSKA (reference sequence). V dropped 4 bases and J dropped 10; count of bases not matched to a gene: 11. In DNA, the CDR3 is TGCAGTGCTATTCCAGCGGGGGGCCACCACCAGTACTTC. Its translation is CSAIPAGGHHQYF.

In this sample, this clonotype turned up a few times. The V gene is TRBV3-1, the J gene TRBJ2-6, with no clear D. CDR3 size: 16 residues. Germline lookup yields CDR1 LGHDT and CDR2 YNNKEL (reference sequence). Trimming cost V 0 bases and J 1 base, with 7 bases left between them. The CDR3 protein is CASSQERLSGANVLTF. CDR3 sequence (DNA): TGTGCCAGCAGCCAAGAACGGTTATCTGGGGCCAACGTCCTGACTTTC.

This clonotype was observed once. V and J are TRBV11-2 and TRBJ2-7; maybe TRBD2 (5 bases). CDR1 SGHAT and CDR2 FQNNGV come from the germline V gene. V lost 10 bases and J 0 bases, leaving 10 bases between the germline ends. The CDR3 contains 12 residues. CDR3 sequence (DNA): TGTGCCACCCGGGGATCCTCCTACGAGCAGTACTTC. This gives the protein CATRGSSYEQYF.

This clonotype appeared a few times. DNA for the CDR3: TGTGCCAGCAGCTCGCGACTACTGAACACTGAAGCTTTCTTT. This sequence encodes CASSSRLLNTEAFF. The chain couples TRBV7-6 to TRBJ1-1; D not certain. CDR1 and CDR2 from the germline V gene are SGHVS and FNYEAQ. V dropped 4 bases and J dropped 0 bases, with 9 bases sitting between them. This CDR3 region has 14 residues.